These 18 T cell receptor beta chains were all obtained from the same sample, sequenced in a study of identifying expanded T cells in peripheral blood (dated by TCRdb to between 2017 and 2020). Library preparation was by the immunoSEQ multiplex PCR assay. TCRdb took over this immuneACCESS table, retaining in-frame rearrangements with V and J assigned. Such tables are incomplete; in checked studies, under half of the missing clones stem from an unresolved V gene, and the remainder is unexplained. This sample comprises about 78,000 clones, approximately 84% of them detected only once. Under 20% of the sample is held by the ten biggest clonotypes. The sample comprised blood. The source is a person aged 18-70 years in good health.

J is TRBJ2-6 and V is TRBV7-3, with 8 bases aligning to TRBD1. Losses at the gene ends were 1 base for V and 4 bases for J; bases not matched to a gene: 9. The CDR3 length is 18 residues. Germline loops: CDR1 SGHTA, CDR2 FQGTGA. This chain's CDR3 is CASSLMGQGATGANVLTF. Written as DNA, the CDR3 is TGTGCCAGCAGCTTAATGGGGCAGGGGGCGACAGGGGCCAACGTCCTGACTTTC.

The genes are TRBV7-6 and TRBJ1-3; tentatively, D is TRBD1 (5 bases). Germline-derived CDR1 and CDR2 are SGHVS and FNYEAQ. Trimming took off 5 bases at V and 0 bases at J, with 17 bases between the two ends. CDR3 length equals 17 residues. The CDR3 coding sequence is TGTGCCAGCAGCCCCTATGACAGCTCTTCCTCTGGAAACACCATATATTTT. Its translation: CASSPYDSSSSGNTIYF.

This clone was picked up one time. This chain uses TRBV18 with TRBJ2-7, with a possible D match to TRBD2 (6 bases). Germline CDR1 reads KGHSH; CDR2 reads LQKENI. The V end was cut by 3 bases, the J end by 3 bases, with 21 bases between. The CDR3 extends over 17 amino acids. CDR3 in DNA: TGTGCCAGCTCACCGAACCCCCTCGGGGGAGGCCTCTACGAGCAGTACTTC. Translation: CASSPNPLGGGLYEQYF. Supplemented by reference TRBV18 and TRBJ2-7, the full variable domain reads NAGVMQNPRHLVRRRGQEARLRCSPMKGHSHVYWYRQLPEEGLKFMVYLQKENIIDESGMPKERFSAEFPKEGPSILRIQQVVRGDSAAYFCASSPNPLGGGLYEQYFGPGTRLTVT.

The CDR3 spells CASSLEAIGRPQHF. CDR3 DNA sequence: TGTGCCAGCAGCTTAGAGGCAATAGGGAGGCCCCAGCATTTT. The chain joins TRBV7-2 to TRBJ1-5; no definite D call. CDR1 is SGHTA and CDR2 is FQGNSA in the germline V gene. This CDR3 region has 14 residues. Trimming removed 1 base at V and 9 bases at J, with 13 bases between.

V gene TRBV6-1 combines with J gene TRBJ2-7; TRBD1 matches at 7 bases. In germline, CDR1 is MNHNS, CDR2 SASEGT. This CDR3 region has 15 residues. With 5 bases clipped from V and 2 bases from J, the junction kept 9 bases outside the gene matches. CDR3 in amino acids: CASSKDPGTAYEQYF. The CDR3 region has the DNA TGTGCCAGCAGTAAGGACCCCGGGACAGCCTACGAGCAGTACTTC.

The chain employs TRBV25-1 and TRBJ2-4; either TRBD1 or TRBD2 may supply D (5 bases each). The V gene lost 4 bases and the J gene lost 0 bases, with 19 bases spanning the gap. This CDR3 region has 18 residues. CDR1 and CDR2 (germline): MGHDK, SYGVNS. The CDR3 bases are TGTGCCAGCAGTGTCCAGGAGGAAGACAGACTAGCCAAAAACATTCAGTACTTC. This translates into CASSVQEEDRLAKNIQYF. The full variable domain, its missing parts supplied by reference TRBV25-1 and TRBJ2-4, is EADIYQTPRYLVIGTGKKITLECSQTMGHDKMYWYQQDPGMELHLIHYSYGVNSTEKGDLSSESTVSRIRTEHFPLTLESARPSHTSQYLCASSVQEEDRLAKNIQYFGAGTRLSVL.

Here the CDR3 DNA reads TGTGCCAGCAGCTTCCTACCGGGACAGCGCGACGGGGAGCTGTTTTTT. It specifies CASSFLPGQRDGELFF. The genes are TRBV11-1 and TRBJ2-2; 7 bases agree with TRBD1. J lost 7 bases, V lost 3 bases, and 11 bases had no gene match. Germline values: CDR1 SGHAT, CDR2 FQDESV (reference sequence). The CDR3 sequence is 16 residues long.

CDR3 in amino acids: CASSPPGREQYF. The DNA of the CDR3 is TGTGCCAGCAGCCCCCCGGGCCGCGAGCAGTACTTC. The chain carries TRBV14 and TRBJ2-7; D ambiguous. The CDR3 has 12 amino acids. V lost 4 bases and J lost 6, with 10 bases in between. In germline, CDR1 is SGHDN, CDR2 FVKESK. The whole variable domain, filled in from reference TRBV14 and TRBJ2-7, reads EAGVTQFPSHSVIEKGQTVTLRCDPISGHDNLYWYRRVMGKEIKFLLHFVKESKQDESGMPNNRFLAERTGGTYSTLKVQPAELEDSGVYFCASSPPGREQYFGPGTRLTVT.

This clone has just a few counts. The gene calls are TRBV9 and TRBJ1-1, with D unresolved. The V gene's germline CDR1 is SGDLS and CDR2 YYNGEE. The CDR3 covers 13 residues. V dropped 2 bases and J dropped 5 bases, with 10 bases sitting between them. In DNA, the CDR3 is TGTGCCAGCAGCGTCGGGGTGGAAACTGAAGCTTTCTTT. This gives the protein CASSVGVETEAFF.

The rearrangement links TRBV27 to TRBJ2-7; 10 nucleotides align to TRBD2. The CDR3 has 14 amino acids. The J segment lost 3 bases and the V segment lost 3 bases, leaving 2 bases of the junction unmatched. Per germline, CDR1 MNHEY and CDR2 SMNVEV (reference sequence). The CDR3 nucleotides are TGTGCCAGCAGTTTTAGCGGGAGGAGCTACGAGCAGTACTTC. This sequence encodes CASSFSGRSYEQYF.

The gene calls are TRBV4-1 and TRBJ2-4, with D perhaps assigned TRBD1 or TRBD2 (6 bases each). CDR3 size: 17 residues. Trimming pared 0 bases from V and 9 bases from J, leaving 21 bases between. Germline V gives CDR1 MGHRA, CDR2 YSYEKL. DNA of the CDR3: TGCGCCAGCAGCCAAGAGGAGGGGGGTTCCCTAAGTTTCATTCAGTACTTC. Translation gives CASSQEEGGSLSFIQYF.

V is TRBV11-3 and J is TRBJ2-3; no definite D call. There are 14 residues in the CDR3. Trimming cost V 5 bases and J 0 bases, with 9 bases left between them. CDR1 SGHNT and CDR2 YENEEA come from the germline V gene. The CDR3 sequence: CASSLTPSTDTQYF. In DNA form, the CDR3 reads TGTGCCAGCAGCCTGACTCCTAGCACAGATACGCAGTATTTT.

This clone has a handful of counts. This chain links TRBV14 with TRBJ2-7, with TRBD2 matching over 7 bases. Germline V CDR1 and CDR2: SGHDN, FVKESK. The CDR3 extends over 16 amino acids. With V trimmed by 4 bases and J by 2 bases, 11 bases remained unmatched. The CDR3 DNA follows: TGTGCCAGCAGCCCAATAGCGGGTAGGACTACCTACGAGCAGTACTTC. This sequence encodes CASSPIAGRTTYEQYF.

The chain employs TRBV19 and TRBJ2-1; 9 bases match TRBD1. In germline, CDR1 is LNHDA, CDR2 SQIVND (reference sequence). The V and J ends lost 5 bases and 9 bases, in that order; junction bases with no gene match: 14. The CDR3 is 16 residues long. This chain's CDR3 is CASSGGTGSYVGEQFF. DNA of the CDR3: TGTGCCAGTAGTGGGGGGACAGGGAGCTATGTGGGTGAGCAGTTCTTC.

This sequence joins TRBV7-8 and TRBJ1-1; D unclear. From germline, CDR1 is SGHVS and CDR2 FQNEAQ. The germline V and J ends were trimmed by 5 bases and 0 bases, with 13 bases remaining between them. This CDR3 is 15 amino acids long. CDR3 sequence (DNA): TGTGCCAGCAGCCTCATGGAGATTTTGAACACTGAAGCTTTCTTT. Its translation is CASSLMEILNTEAFF.

The chain recombines TRBV6-1 with TRBJ2-7, with 11 bases aligning to TRBD2. V dropped 7 bases and J dropped 3; count of bases not matched to a gene: 8. This CDR3 has 15 residues. Germline lookup yields CDR1 MNHNS and CDR2 SASEGT. CDR3 DNA: TGTGCCAGCACTCCACTTACTAGCGGGAGCTACGAGCAGTACTTC. It yields the protein CASTPLTSGSYEQYF.

The chain employs TRBV4-3 and TRBJ2-7, with D possibly matching TRBD2 (5 bases). This CDR3 spans 15 amino acids. Germline V gene lookup returns CDR1 LGHNA and CDR2 YSLEER. The V end was cut by 1 base, the J end by 4 bases, with 14 bases between. The CDR3: CASSQVADSLYEQYF. The CDR3 DNA reads as TGCGCCAGCAGCCAAGTGGCGGACTCATTATACGAGCAGTACTTC.

CDR3 sequence reads: CASKREVSSEQYF. The CDR3 region has the DNA TGTGCCAGCAAAAGGGAGGTGTCGAGCGAGCAGTACTTC. The chain recombines TRBV28 with TRBJ2-7, with a weak D call TRBD2 (6 bases). Germline V lookup: CDR1 MDHEN, CDR2 SYDVKM. This CDR3 is built from 13 residues. The V gene lost 7 bases and the J gene lost 6 bases, with 16 bases spanning the gap.